The sample holds a few counts of the clone carrying this T cell receptor (beta chain). TCRdb called the 5' RACE reads again in MiXCR, with one record for every CDR3 protein. This sample has 310,000 or so distinct CDR3 sequences, with roughly 15% found just once. CDR3 size: 16 residues. J lost 3 bases, V lost 0 bases, and 6 bases had no gene match. Germline-derived CDR1 and CDR2 are DFQATT and SNEGSKA (reference sequence). The sample originates from a study of T-cell memory formation after mild COVID-19. This receptor was obtained from a man younger than 35 who had mild COVID-19 (a few samples of this study predate the infection). Cell type and time point are not known. This chain connects TRBV20-1 to TRBJ2-2; 8 bases are a match to TRBD1. Sequencing input: PBMCs or a T cell subset sorted from them (not recorded which). The CDR3 region is CSARDWTGRDTGELFF. The CDR3 bases are TGCAGTGCTAGAGATTGGACAGGGCGGGACACCGGGGAGCTGTTTTTT.